One and the same sample provided the 13 T cell receptor beta chains below, sequenced in a study of shared T cell receptors in the human thymus. The table came from immunoSEQ multiplex PCR; TCRdb's copy has only in-frame clones and leaves some out. This sample yields a few hundred thousand clones, of which about 95% are seen a single time; approximately 0.018% belongs to the top ten. The specimen was thymocytes. Receptors originate from a human donor.

The chain recombines TRBV5-6 with TRBJ2-3; 15 nucleotides agree with TRBD2. The germline V gene has CDR1 SGHDT and CDR2 YYEEEE. CDR3 length: 17 amino acids. Trimming took 0 bases from V and 5 from J; bases not matched to a gene: 4. DNA of the CDR3: TGTGCCAGCAGCTTGGGTACGGGACTAGCGGGAGGAGATACGCAGTATTTT. It translates to CASSLGTGLAGGDTQYF.

This rearrangement joins TRBV7-6 to TRBJ1-6; no clear D. CDR3 size: 16 residues. The V gene lost 5 bases and the J gene lost 8 bases, with 19 bases spanning the gap. CDR1 and CDR2 (germline): SGHVS, FNYEAQ. The CDR3 loop is CASSQRPPQSDSPLHF. The CDR3 nucleotides read TGTGCCAGCAGCCAAAGACCCCCGCAAAGCGATTCACCCCTCCACTTT. The variable domain in full, with the rest retrieved from reference TRBV7-6 and TRBJ1-6, is GAGVSQSPRYKVTKRGQDVALRCDPISGHVSLYWYRQALGQGPEFLTYFNYEAQQDKSGLPNDRFSAERPEGSISTLTIQRTEQRDSAMYRCASSQRPPQSDSPLHFGNGTRLTVT.

This chain links TRBV27 with TRBJ2-1, with 10 positions matching TRBD2. V gave up 1 base and J gave up 0 bases; unmatched junction bases: 18. CDR1 and CDR2 from the germline V gene are MNHEY and SMNVEV (reference sequence). This CDR3 is 22 amino acids long. CDR3 DNA sequence: TGTGCCAGCAGTTTATATTTGGTTGGAGGACTAGCGGAATTAAGCTCCTACAATGAGCAGTTCTTC. Its protein product is CASSLYLVGGLAELSSYNEQFF.

The rearrangement uses TRBV4-1 and TRBJ2-7; D not resolved. Germline-derived CDR1 and CDR2 are MGHRA and YSYEKL. The germline V and J ends were trimmed by 1 base and 7 bases, with 5 bases remaining between them. CDR3 length: 11 amino acids. CDR3 in amino acids: CASSQAGEQYF. As DNA, the CDR3 is TGCGCCAGCAGCCAAGCTGGGGAGCAGTACTTC.

V usage is TRBV28 and J usage is TRBJ1-1; D might be TRBD1 (6 bases). Germline CDR1 MDHEN, CDR2 SYDVKM. The CDR3 covers 16 residues. Trimming removed 5 bases from V and 1 base from J, with 17 bases in between. The chain's CDR3 is CASSALNGGRNTEAFF. In DNA form, the CDR3 reads TGTGCCAGCAGTGCCCTCAACGGGGGGCGGAACACTGAAGCTTTCTTT.

This clone was observed a handful of times. The rearrangement links TRBV2 to TRBJ1-1; no clear D. The V end lost 6 bases, the J end lost 3 bases, and 5 bases lay between the germline ends. This CDR3 is 11 amino acids long. CDR1 is SNHLY, CDR2 FYNNEI, per germline. The CDR3 DNA is TGTGCCAGCAGACACGACACTGAAGCTTTCTTT. It yields the protein CASRHDTEAFF.

V and J are TRBV10-1 and TRBJ1-5; D gene unclear. CDR3 length: 14 residues. Trimming left V 5 bases short and J 1 base short, with 9 bases between. Germline CDR1 is WNHNN and CDR2 is SYGVQD (reference sequence). The CDR3 region has the DNA TGCGCCAGCAGTAAAAAAGGAAGCAATCAGCCCCAGCATTTT. Translation gives CASSKKGSNQPQHF.

CDR3 nucleotides: TGTGCCAGTAGTATTTTACTAGCGGACGCAGATACGCAGTATTTT. This codes for CASSILLADADTQYF. The chain has TRBV19 and TRBJ2-3; TRBD2 matches 8 bases. Germline loops: CDR1 LNHDA, CDR2 SQIVND (reference sequence). The V and J ends lost 3 bases and 4 bases, in that order; junction bases with no gene match: 6. CDR3 length: 15 residues.

The chain employs TRBV27 and TRBJ1-1; weak D call: TRBD1 (6 bases). Germline V CDR1 and CDR2: MNHEY, SMNVEV (reference sequence). This CDR3 is 14 amino acids long. Trimming removed 4 bases at V and 2 bases at J, with 11 bases between. The CDR3 coding sequence is TGTGCCAGCAGTTCCTGGGGGGCCAACACTGAAGCTTTCTTT. It yields the protein CASSSWGANTEAFF.

V gene TRBV9 combines with J gene TRBJ2-3; D unclear. This CDR3 spans 13 amino acids. Trimming pared 3 bases from V and 1 base from J, leaving 6 bases between. Germline-derived CDR1 and CDR2 are SGDLS and YYNGEE. The CDR3 sequence: CASSAECTDTQYF. The CDR3 DNA is TGTGCCAGCAGCGCCGAATGCACAGATACGCAGTATTTT.

This clone was found a few times. The rearrangement uses TRBV28 and TRBJ1-2; D is ambiguous. The length of the CDR3 is 11 residues. V gave up 6 bases and J gave up 6 bases, with 8 bases separating them. Germline-derived CDR1 and CDR2 are MDHEN and SYDVKM. In nucleotides, the CDR3 is TGTGCCAGCAGCCGCTGCGATGGCTACACCTTC. This codes for CASSRCDGYTF.

V usage is TRBV7-9 and J usage is TRBJ1-1; 9 bases line up with TRBD1. V lost 11 bases to trimming and J lost 1 base; unmatched junction nucleotides: 11. This CDR3 has 15 residues. Germline values: CDR1 SEHNR, CDR2 FQNEAQ (reference sequence). For the CDR3, the DNA is TGTGCCGGTGGAACAGGGGGCGCAGGGAACACTGAAGCTTTCTTT. Amino acid sequence: CAGGTGGAGNTEAFF.

V is TRBV10-3 and J is TRBJ2-2, with a weak D call TRBD1 (5 bases). Germline V gives CDR1 ENHRY, CDR2 SYGVKD. The ends were cut back, 4 bases at V and 2 bases at J, with 14 bases in the middle. The CDR3 is 16 residues long. In DNA form, the CDR3 reads TGTGCCATCAGTGGACGGGCAGGGCAAAACACCGGGGAGCTGTTTTTT. It is translated as CAISGRAGQNTGELFF.